This note documents a single T cell receptor beta chain sequence. TCRdb's copy holds only in-frame clones and misses some; the assay was immunoSEQ multiplex PCR. This sample yields under 70,000 clones, of which 86% are seen a single time; roughly 8.2% belongs to the top ten. The data stem from a study of OX40 agonist ivuxolimab in advanced cancers. In germline, CDR1 is MRHNA, CDR2 SNTAGT. The CDR3 loop spans 17 amino acids. The V and J ends lost 2 bases and 6 bases respectively, with 21 bases between them. The sample was CD4+ or CD8+ T cells sorted from blood, taken in a trial of the OX40 agonist ivuxolimab. The chain joins TRBV6-4 to TRBJ2-3; perhaps TRBD1 as D (6 bases). The sequence was collected from an adult with an advanced solid tumor such as melanoma, head and neck, liver or kidney cancer. CDR3: CASSDLRDKSLADTQYF. DNA for the CDR3: TGTGCCAGCAGTGACCTGAGGGACAAAAGTTTGGCTGATACGCAGTATTTT.